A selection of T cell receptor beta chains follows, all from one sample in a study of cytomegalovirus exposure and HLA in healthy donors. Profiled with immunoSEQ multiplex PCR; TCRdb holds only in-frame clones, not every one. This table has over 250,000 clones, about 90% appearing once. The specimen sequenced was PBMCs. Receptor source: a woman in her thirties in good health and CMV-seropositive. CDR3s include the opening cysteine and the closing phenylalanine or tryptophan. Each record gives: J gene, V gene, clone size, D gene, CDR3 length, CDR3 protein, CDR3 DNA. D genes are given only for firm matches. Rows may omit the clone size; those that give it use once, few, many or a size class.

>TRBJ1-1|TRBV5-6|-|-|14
CASSRLFVETEAFF
TGTGCCAGCAGCCGCCTTTTTGTGGAAACTGAAGCTTTCTTT
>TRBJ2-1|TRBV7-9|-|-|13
CASSLAGSGEQFF
TGTGCCAGCAGCTTAGCCGGTTCTGGTGAGCAGTTCTTC
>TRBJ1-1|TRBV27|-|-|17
CASSTYGGLGVSTEAFF
TGTGCCAGCAGTACATATGGGGGCTTAGGGGTGAGCACTGAAGCTTTCTTT
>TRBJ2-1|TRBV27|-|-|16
CASSSLRISSYNEQFF
TGTGCCAGCAGTTCATTGCGGATAAGCTCCTACAATGAGCAGTTCTTC
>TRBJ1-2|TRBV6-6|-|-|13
CASSYSGRGGYTF
TGTGCCAGCAGTTACTCGGGGCGGGGGGGCTACACCTTC
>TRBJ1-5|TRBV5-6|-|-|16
CASSLAGRSSDQPQHF
TGTGCCAGCAGCTTGGCCGGGAGGAGTAGCGATCAGCCCCAGCATTTT
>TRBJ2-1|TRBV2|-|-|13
CASRGDRDNEQFF
TGTGCCAGCAGGGGGGACCGAGACAATGAGCAGTTCTTC
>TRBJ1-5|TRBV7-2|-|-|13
CASSPKIQQPQHF
TGTGCCAGCAGCCCGAAAATTCAACAGCCCCAGCATTTT
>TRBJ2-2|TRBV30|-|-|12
CACSTEAGELFF
TGTGCCTGCTCGACAGAGGCCGGGGAGCTGTTTTTT
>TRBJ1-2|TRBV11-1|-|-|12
CASSLGKRGYTF
TGTGCCAGCAGCTTAGGAAAGCGGGGCTACACCTTC
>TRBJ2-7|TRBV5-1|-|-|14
CASSLVQATYEQYF
TGCGCCAGCAGCTTGGTCCAGGCCACCTACGAGCAGTACTTC
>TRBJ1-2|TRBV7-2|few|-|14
CASSLATESYGYTF
TGTGCCAGCAGCTTAGCGACAGAGTCCTATGGCTACACCTTC
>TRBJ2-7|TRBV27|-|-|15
CASSSLGGSFYEQYF
TGTGCCAGCAGTTCCCTGGGGGGTTCGTTCTACGAGCAGTACTTC
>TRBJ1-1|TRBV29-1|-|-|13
CSAFMGGNTEAFF
TGCAGCGCCTTCATGGGAGGGAACACTGAAGCTTTCTTT
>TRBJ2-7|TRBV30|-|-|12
CAWKWQNYEQYF
TGTGCCTGGAAATGGCAGAACTACGAGCAGTACTTC
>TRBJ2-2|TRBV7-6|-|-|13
CASSLGGAGELFF
TGTGCCAGCAGCTTAGGGGGTGCCGGGGAGCTGTTTTTT
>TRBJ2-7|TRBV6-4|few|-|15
CASSDSAGVKHEQYF
TGTGCCAGCAGTGACTCGGCAGGGGTTAAACACGAGCAGTACTTC
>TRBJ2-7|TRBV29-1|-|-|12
CSVGGASYEQYF
TGCAGCGTTGGGGGTGCCTCCTACGAGCAGTACTTC
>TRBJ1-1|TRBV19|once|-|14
CASSMNLGGSEAFF
TGTGCCAGTAGTATGAATCTTGGGGGCTCTGAAGCTTTCTTT
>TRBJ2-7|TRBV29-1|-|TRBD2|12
CSVSAGVGEQYF
TGCAGCGTTTCAGCGGGGGTGGGGGAGCAGTACTTC
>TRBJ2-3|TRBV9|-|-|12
CASSARSDTQYF
TGTGCCAGCAGCGCACGGTCAGATACGCAGTATTTT
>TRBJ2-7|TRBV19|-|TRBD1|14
CASNPGQGRDEQYF
TGTGCCAGTAACCCGGGACAGGGGAGGGACGAGCAGTACTTC
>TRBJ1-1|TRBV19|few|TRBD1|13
CASSREGQGTAFF
TGTGCCAGTAGTAGAGAGGGACAGGGAACGGCTTTCTTT
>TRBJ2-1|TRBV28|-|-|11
CASSWGHEQFF
TGTGCCAGCAGTTGGGGCCATGAGCAGTTCTTC
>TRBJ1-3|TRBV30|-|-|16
CAWSPPGGGTGNTIYF
TGTGCCTGGAGCCCCCCCGGTGGAGGGACTGGAAACACCATATATTTT
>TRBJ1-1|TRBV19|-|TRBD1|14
CASNYGGQGANAFF
TGTGCCAGTAACTACGGGGGGCAGGGGGCGAATGCTTTCTTT
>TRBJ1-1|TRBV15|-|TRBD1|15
CATSRKQGLNTEAFF
TGTGCCACCAGCAGAAAACAGGGGTTGAACACTGAAGCTTTCTTT
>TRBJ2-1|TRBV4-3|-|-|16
CASSQGGRKVYNEQFF
TGCGCCAGCAGCCAAGGCGGCAGGAAAGTTTACAATGAGCAGTTCTTC
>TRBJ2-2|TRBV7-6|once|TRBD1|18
CASSLAGSGRGPTGELFF
TGTGCCAGCAGCTTAGCTGGTTCGGGCAGGGGGCCCACCGGGGAGCTGTTTTTT
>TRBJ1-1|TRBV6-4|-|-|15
CASRRDTTPGAEAFF
TGTGCCAGCAGACGGGACACCACCCCAGGGGCTGAAGCTTTCTTT
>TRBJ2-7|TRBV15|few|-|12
CATGGHSYEQYF
TGTGCAACCGGGGGCCACTCCTACGAGCAGTACTTC
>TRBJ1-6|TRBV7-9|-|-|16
CASSTVWQDYNSPLHF
TGTGCCAGCAGCACCGTCTGGCAGGATTATAATTCACCCCTCCACTTT
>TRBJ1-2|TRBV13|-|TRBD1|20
CASSYRFHTGQGDLDYGYTF
TGTGCCAGCAGCTACCGCTTCCATACGGGACAGGGGGATTTGGACTATGGCTACACCTTC
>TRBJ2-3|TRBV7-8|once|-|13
CASSFAATDTQYF
TGTGCCAGCAGCTTTGCAGCCACAGATACGCAGTATTTT
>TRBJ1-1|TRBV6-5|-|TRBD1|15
CASYYRGPLAGEAFF
TGTGCCAGCTATTACAGGGGGCCCTTAGCGGGTGAAGCTTTCTTT
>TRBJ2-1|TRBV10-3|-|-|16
CAITEGIGPADNEQFF
TGTGCCATCACCGAGGGAATCGGCCCTGCGGACAATGAGCAGTTCTTC
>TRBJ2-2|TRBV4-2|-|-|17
CASSQDPLGDDTGELFF
TGTGCCAGCAGCCAAGACCCCCTTGGCGATGACACCGGGGAGCTGTTTTTT
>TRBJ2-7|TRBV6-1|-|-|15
CASGLQGDYPYEQYF
TGTGCCAGCGGATTACAGGGGGACTACCCCTACGAGCAGTACTTC
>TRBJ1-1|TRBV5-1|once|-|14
CASSLAGRGGKAFF
TGCGCCAGCAGCTTGGCCGGCAGGGGTGGAAAAGCTTTCTTT
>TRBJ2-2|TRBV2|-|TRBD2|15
CASKPLAGDTGELFF
TGTGCCAGCAAGCCTTTAGCGGGGGACACCGGGGAGCTGTTTTTT
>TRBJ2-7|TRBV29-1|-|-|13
CSVEMPGHREQYF
TGCAGCGTTGAAATGCCGGGTCACCGCGAGCAGTACTTC
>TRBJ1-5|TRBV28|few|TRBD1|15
CASRPHRGSNQPQHF
TGTGCCAGCAGACCTCACAGGGGGAGCAATCAGCCCCAGCATTTT
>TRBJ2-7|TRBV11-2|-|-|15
CASSLGGSPAYEQYF
TGTGCCAGCAGCTTAGGGGGGTCACCCGCCTACGAGCAGTACTTC
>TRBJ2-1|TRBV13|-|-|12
CASSFGIYEQFF
TGTGCCAGCAGCTTTGGTATCTATGAGCAGTTCTTC
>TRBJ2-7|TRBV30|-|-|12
CAWSGASYEQYF
TGTGCCTGGAGTGGGGCTTCCTACGAGCAGTACTTC
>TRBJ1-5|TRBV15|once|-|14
CATSPLGWDQPQHF
TGTGCCACCAGTCCCCTGGGATGGGATCAGCCCCAGCATTTT
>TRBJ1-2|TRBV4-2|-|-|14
CASSPLDGNYGYTF
TGTGCCAGCAGCCCTTTGGACGGCAACTATGGCTACACCTTC
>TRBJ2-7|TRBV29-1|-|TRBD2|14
CSAVGAGGPYEQYF
TGCAGCGCCGTCGGGGCGGGGGGTCCCTACGAGCAGTACTTC
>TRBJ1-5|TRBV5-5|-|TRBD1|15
CASSSGTGYPQPQHF
TGTGCCAGCAGCTCCGGGACAGGGTACCCTCAGCCCCAGCATTTT
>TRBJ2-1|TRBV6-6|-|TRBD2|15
CASSDGTSASNEQFF
TGTGCCAGCAGTGATGGGACTAGCGCCTCCAATGAGCAGTTCTTC
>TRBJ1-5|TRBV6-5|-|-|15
CASSYGGAGNQPQHF
TGTGCCAGCAGTTATGGGGGGGCCGGCAATCAGCCCCAGCATTTT
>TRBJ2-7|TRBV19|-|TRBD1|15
CASSLSGTGFVEQYF
TGTGCCAGTAGTCTCTCCGGGACAGGGTTCGTCGAGCAGTACTTC
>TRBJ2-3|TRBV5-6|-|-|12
CASSLYTDTQYF
TGTGCCAGCAGCTTGTACACAGATACGCAGTATTTT
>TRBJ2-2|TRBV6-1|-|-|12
CASTRGTGELFF
TGTGCCAGCACGAGAGGTACCGGGGAGCTGTTTTTT
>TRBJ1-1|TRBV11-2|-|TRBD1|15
CASSLDGRQGGEAFF
TGTGCCAGCAGCTTAGACGGGAGGCAGGGGGGAGAAGCTTTCTTT
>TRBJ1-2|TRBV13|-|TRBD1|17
CASSLLLDRDYNYGYTF
TGTGCCAGCAGCTTACTCTTGGACAGGGATTATAACTATGGCTACACCTTC
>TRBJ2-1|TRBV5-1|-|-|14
CASSLGADYNEQFF
TGCGCCAGCAGCTTGGGAGCGGACTACAATGAGCAGTTCTTC
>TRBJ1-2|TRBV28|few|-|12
CASSLARYGYTF
TGTGCCAGCAGTTTAGCCAGATATGGCTACACCTTC
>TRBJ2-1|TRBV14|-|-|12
CASSGLELEQFF
TGTGCCAGCAGCGGGCTAGAGCTTGAGCAGTTCTTC